This T cell receptor (beta chain) was sequenced for a study of cytomegalovirus exposure and HLA in healthy donors. General study findings and limits: Previously analyzed data showed that most TCR beta V segments were productive at a frequency of about 90% or about 30%.

Turning to this clone: Its antigen is not known.

With 60 Vbeta and 13 Jbeta primers, the PCR was carried out. In the study's own analysis: Around 80 million unique TCR beta chains, 10 million to 13 million of them shared, were counted by a later analysis. The assay was immunoSEQ multiplex PCR, and TCRdb's table has in-frame clones only and misses some. The V and J calls and clone size were taken over from that table, and D and trimming were inferred from the DNA. The sample lists roughly 100,000 clones; about four fifths were seen once. This TCR was recovered from a man aged 45-65 years in good health and CMV-seronegative. Sequencing input: PBMCs.

CDR3 region: CASSFVGSREPQHF. In DNA form, the CDR3 reads TGTGCCAGCAGTTTCGTGGGCAGTAGAGAGCCCCAGCATTTT. The V and J genes are TRBV28 and TRBJ1-5; D unclear. V was shortened by 3 bases and J by 8 bases, with 14 bases between the two germline ends. Germline values: CDR1 MDHEN, CDR2 SYDVKM. The CDR3 has 14 residues.